These 4 T cell receptor beta chains share one sample of origin, sequenced in a study of cytomegalovirus exposure and HLA in healthy donors. PCR involved 60 Vbeta and 13 Jbeta primers. Produced via immunoSEQ multiplex PCR; TCRdb's table is partial and in-frame only. The repertoire includes fewer than 150,000 clones, 70% to 80% of them detected once, and 2.5% to 3.5% sits in the top ten. Material for sequencing was PBMCs. The origin of the receptors is a man younger than 40 in good health and CMV-seronegative.

This clone appeared a single time. The V and J genes are TRBV4-2 and TRBJ1-1, with a possible D match to TRBD1 (6 bases). Germline CDR1 and CDR2: LGHNA and YNFKEQ. The CDR3 is made up of 17 amino acids. V lost 1 base, J lost 8 bases, and 23 bases lay in between. The CDR3 sequence is CASSQVGPAGGQAEAFF. The CDR3 nucleotides are TGTGCCAGCAGCCAAGTCGGTCCCGCGGGGGGCCAAGCAGAAGCTTTCTTT.

This clone has only one observation. This rearrangement joins TRBV6-5 to TRBJ1-2; TRBD1 matches at 9 bases. This CDR3 is built from 15 residues. In germline, CDR1 is MNHEY, CDR2 SVGAGI. V lost 7 bases and J lost 7; bases outside the gene matches: 13. The CDR3 DNA reads TGTGCCAGCACCTCCGGGACAGGGCCCCTATTTGGCTACACCTTC. The encoded protein is CASTSGTGPLFGYTF.

A note on this clone: The same CDR3 also results from other DNA sequences found in this sample. V and J are TRBV9 and TRBJ2-3; D call uncertain. Trimming cost V 0 bases and J 1 base, with 9 bases left between them. Germline V lookup: CDR1 SGDLS, CDR2 YYNGEE. The CDR3 sequence is 15 residues long. In DNA form, the CDR3 reads TGTGCCAGCAGCGTAGGGCCCACCCGCACAGATACGCAGTATTTT. Translated, it gives CASSVGPTRTDTQYF.

J is TRBJ1-6 and V is TRBV25-1; D call uncertain. Germline-derived CDR1 and CDR2 are MGHDK and SYGVNS. The CDR3 loop spans 16 amino acids. V shed 3 bases and J shed 9 bases, with 18 bases lying between them. The CDR3 coding sequence is TGTGCCAGCAGTGACTCGAGGGAGGTCCTTCGTTCACCCCTCCACTTT. Translating it yields CASSDSREVLRSPLHF. The whole variable domain, remainder taken from reference TRBV25-1 and TRBJ1-6, is EADIYQTPRYLVIGTGKKITLECSQTMGHDKMYWYQQDPGMELHLIHYSYGVNSTEKGDLSSESTVSRIRTEHFPLTLESARPSHTSQYLCASSDSREVLRSPLHFGNGTRLTVT.